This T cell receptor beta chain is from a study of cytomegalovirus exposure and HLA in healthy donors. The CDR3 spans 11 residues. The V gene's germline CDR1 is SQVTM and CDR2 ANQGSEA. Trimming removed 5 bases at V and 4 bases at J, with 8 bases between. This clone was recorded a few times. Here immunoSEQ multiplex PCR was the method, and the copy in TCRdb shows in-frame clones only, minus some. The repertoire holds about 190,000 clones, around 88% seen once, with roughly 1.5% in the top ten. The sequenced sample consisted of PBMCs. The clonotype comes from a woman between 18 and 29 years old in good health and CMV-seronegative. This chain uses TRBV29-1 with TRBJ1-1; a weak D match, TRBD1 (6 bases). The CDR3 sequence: CSVTGPTEAFF. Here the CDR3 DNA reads TGCAGCGTTACAGGGCCCACTGAAGCTTTCTTT.